This TCR beta chain was sequenced during a study of cytomegalovirus exposure and HLA in healthy donors (dated by TCRdb to about 2017). Looking at the study overall: An earlier analysis of approximately 640 of the donors reported 276 Gb of sequence data and around 120 million unique TCR beta sequences from 150 million to 200 million T cells. Besides the first cohort of roughly 700 subjects, a separate validation cohort made up of 95 to 150 different subjects was used. Among 300 to 500 genotyped donors of the cohort, an average of approximately 240,000 unique TCR beta nucleotide sequences was sequenced per donor, of which 15% to 20% were non-productive. An earlier analysis of around 580 of the donors used high-throughput TCR beta sequencing to judge whether each TCR beta V gene segment behaved as functional or pseudogenic. Because of strong linkage in the cohort, five DR-DQ haplotypes were treated as single units for association and clustering. Class I and class II HLA loci were covered by the typing at four-digit resolution. In a later analysis, previously published TCR beta repertoires from 666 donors were re-analyzed and high-resolution HLA genotyping was added so that TCR occurrence patterns could be studied. The T cell repertoires of 666 subjects were profiled by immunosequencing and related to cytomegalovirus serostatus. All discovery cohort repertoires had been generated on a single sequencing platform. In a later genetic analysis, genome-wide SNP genotypes for about three fifths of the roughly 670 donors were used, and that subset was treated as a discovery cohort. Donor age, sex, ethnicity and CMV serostatus were collected together with the repertoire data. The study aimed to test whether cataloging public T cell receptors could reveal signatures of past pathogen exposure. Among the 398 genotyped donors, approximately 81% belonged to the genetic ancestry cluster associated with self-reported Caucasian donors. Typing coverage varied by locus: about 620-630 donors for A, B, C, DRB1 and DQB1; approximately 520 for DQA1; approximately 570 for DPA1; approximately 470 for DPB1. An early release that covered roughly 600 HLA-typed donors contained about 300 gigabases of sequencing data and approximately 85 million unique TCR sequences. High-throughput TCR immunosequencing, statistical association of individual TCRs with disease status, and machine learning were combined to predict cytomegalovirus infection status. The later analysis used no new phenotypic data to find candidate immune exposures, relying instead on TCR beta sequences and their occurrence across donors.

The paper as a whole reports these results and caveats: In an earlier analysis of 587 of the donors, most TCR beta V segments were observed in productive rearrangements about 90% or about 30% of the time, broadly matching IMGT annotations. Presence/absence analyses assumed roughly uniform sequencing depth across donors, an assumption that may not hold. At a false discovery rate of 0.05, a later analysis linked fewer than 20,000 TCR beta sequences to specific HLA alleles. In a later genetic analysis, a missense DCLRE1C variant was associated with V-gene and J-gene trimming of TCR beta chains, and the association was replicated in an independent cohort. In vitro tests confirmed that three of the cytomegalovirus-associated TCR beta chains recognize cytomegalovirus antigens. According to a later genetic analysis, donors in an Asian-associated ancestry cluster had fewer N-insertions in productive TCRs than the roughly 670-donor mean. A further reported finding was that TCR beta sequences accurately predicted the HLA-A and HLA-B alleles for most subjects in the first cohort. Some IMGT-functional V segments, including TRBV6-2 and TRBV6-3, could not be told apart with the 87-base-pair reads, so those segments were excluded. In a later analysis, the rate of TCR association differed among HLA loci, with DRB1 alleles having the most associated TCRs and HLA-C alleles having the fewest. Because counts were too low, more than 15 rarely observed V segments, including chromosome 9 orphons, were left out of the earlier analysis of a few hundred of the donors. Several of the top co-occurrence clusters appeared to be linked to parvovirus B19, influenza, CMV and Epstein-Barr virus, according to a later analysis. A cluster of highly shared sequence variants was judged likely to be a technical artifact of the sequencing pipeline. Compared with equally common non-associated chains, HLA-associated TCR beta chains in a later analysis were more clonally expanded and had lower generation probabilities. Because some donors lacked HLA typing at each locus, the association tests relied only on the typed subset. The authors suggested that the approach could potentially be extended to other disease states and immunological phenotypes. In the study, around 150 TCR beta chains were listed as associated with cytomegalovirus. This cohort had only TCR beta chains sequenced, and the lack of alpha or paired-chain data limited which features could be detected. For the cohort, immune exposure information was limited to CMV serostatus. Linkage disequilibrium might explain the correlated functional status among segregating V segments, but an unknown experimental factor could not be excluded. Strong co-occurrence of HLA alleles, especially DR and DQ, made assigning TCR associations to individual alleles difficult. According to a later analysis, most CMV-associated TCR beta chains appeared to be HLA-restricted, and the HLA associations seemed to be driven largely by CMV exposure. Cytomegalovirus status was reported to be diagnosed by the classifier with high specificity and sensitivity in both the original and validation cohorts. Most TCR sequences were observed very rarely across donors, whereas some public TCRs were present in many individuals.

Libraries were constructed by the immunoSEQ multiplex PCR assay. For the multiplex PCR, a mixture combining 60 forward primers for TCR Vbeta segments and 13 reverse primers for TCR Jbeta segments was used. The CDR3 region of rearranged TCR beta genes was amplified from genomic DNA with a multiplex PCR assay. The amplified TCR beta libraries were sequenced on the Illumina HiSeq System as 87-base-pair reads. Processing in the source paper ran as follows. Across the 600 to 700 repertoires, a later analysis counted approximately 75 million unique TCR beta chains, approximately 10 million of which were shared by at least two donors. Raw reads were error-corrected and collapsed into unique sequences by a nearest-neighbor algorithm in which closely related sequences were merged to remove PCR and sequencing errors. Alignment of CDR3 sequences to IMGT reference sequences was used to assign V, D and J gene segments. For a sequence to be retained, a match of at least six nucleotides was required to both a V gene segment and a J gene segment. A rearrangement was called productive if the CDR3 had no stop codons and remained in frame with V and J, and every other rearrangement was called non-productive. CDR3 was defined according to IMGT convention as the region running from the second conserved V-encoded cysteine to the conserved J-encoded phenylalanine. In an earlier analysis of more than 550 of the donors, sequences lacking an unambiguous match to a single V gene segment were excluded. An earlier analysis of about 590 of the donors classified V segments as functional when productive rearrangements were above 56.7% and as segregating when the standard deviation between donors was above 5%. A statistical classification framework was developed to diagnose cytomegalovirus status using the catalog of TCR beta chain sequences. A later analysis assigned V and J genes by comparing TCR nucleotide sequences with IMGT/GENE-DB human TR gene sequences. Using the TCRdist pipeline, a later analysis assigned CDR3 sequences along with most-parsimonious VDJ recombination scenarios. In a later analysis, each TCR beta chain was defined by its CDR3 amino acid sequence together with its V-gene family, and reads lacking a unique V-gene family were excluded. In a later analysis, nearly 600 highly shared, low-generation-probability nucleotide sequences were removed to address suspected cross-contamination and a sequencing artifact. In a later analysis, a clonal expansion index for each public chain was calculated from normalized within-repertoire ranks of inferred template counts. In a later analysis, generation probabilities were computed with a VDJ recombination model fitted to out-of-frame rearrangements, and the resulting probabilities were checked against IGoR. In a later analysis, hypergeometric tests were used to score TCR-TCR, TCR-HLA and TCR-CMV co-occurrence, with a repertoire-size bias correction applied to TCR pairs. In a later analysis, false discovery rates were estimated by permuting HLA or CMV assignments 20 times. In a later analysis, co-occurring TCRs were grouped using DBSCAN, with TCRdist sequence similarity added in when clustering inside HLA-allele-positive subsets. For co-occurrence clustering, repertoires with fewer than 30,000 or more than 120,000 public chains were excluded, along with four to six repertoires with anomalous nucleotide sharing. Entries here come from immuneACCESS through TCRdb and include only in-frame sequences with V and J called. Some clones fail to appear in such tables; in the studies checked, an unresolved V gene covers under half of the shortfall, and the cause of the remainder is unknown. V and J calls and clone size are copied from that table; D and trimming were computed from the DNA. The sample yields 150,000 to 200,000 clones; 75% to 90% were counted once. In total, the top ten clones hold around 0.98% of the sample.

Taken from cysteine to phenylalanine, the CDR3 has 15 residues. Only the CDR3 DNA is retained, 45 bases long and in frame from the first base. The CDR1 and CDR2 encoded by the germline V gene are MDHEN and SYDVKM. Trimming costs V 5 bases and J 10 bases, and their ends lie 18 bases apart. Remarks on this clone: Its recognized antigen is unknown. Base qualities are not provided; no much larger clone lies one nucleotide away.

The cohort consisted of more than 650 healthy bone marrow donors. At the time of sampling, every cohort member was nominally healthy, though immune exposures that went unrecorded were likely present. The donor was CMV seronegative and was included in the group of several hundred seronegative cohort members. Every donor gave a peripheral blood sample, and the peripheral blood mononuclear cells from that sample were used for TCR beta sequencing. The Qiagen DNeasy Blood Extraction Kit was used to extract genomic DNA from the blood cell samples. The receptor comes from a boy aged 2 to 9 in good health and CMV-seronegative. The sequence links TRBV28 to TRBJ1-6, with the D gene too uncertain to name. The sample comprised PBMCs. For the CDR3, the sequence is CASSNERHPRSPLHF. The nucleotide sequence reads as follows: TGTGCCAGCAGTAACGAGAGACACCCAAGATCACCCCTCCACTTT.